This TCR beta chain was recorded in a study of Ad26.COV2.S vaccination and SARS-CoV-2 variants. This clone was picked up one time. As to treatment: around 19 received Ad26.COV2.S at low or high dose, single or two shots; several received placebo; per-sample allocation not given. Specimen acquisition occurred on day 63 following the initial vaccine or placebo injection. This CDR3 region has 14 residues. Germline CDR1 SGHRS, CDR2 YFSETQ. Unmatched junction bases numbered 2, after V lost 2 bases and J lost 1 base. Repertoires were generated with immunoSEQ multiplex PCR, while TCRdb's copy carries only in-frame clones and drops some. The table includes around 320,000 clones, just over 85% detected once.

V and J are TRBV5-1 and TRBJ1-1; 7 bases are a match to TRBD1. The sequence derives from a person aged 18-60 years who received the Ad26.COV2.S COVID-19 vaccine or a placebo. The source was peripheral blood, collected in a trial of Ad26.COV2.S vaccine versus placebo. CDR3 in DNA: TGCGCCAGCAGCTTTCAGGGGGGGAACACTGAAGCTTTCTTT. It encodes CASSFQGGNTEAFF.